Following are 20 T cell receptor beta chains from one sample sequenced in a study of shared clonotypes between healthy human individuals. Method: immunoSEQ multiplex PCR; TCRdb's copy keeps in-frame clones and lacks some. This sample has 2 million or so clones, with 85% to 95% found just once. The sequencing sample was made of naive CD4+ T cells sorted from blood. Subset defined: CD45RA+ positively selected. All receptors derive from a man between 18 and 35 years old in good health.

The J gene is TRBJ2-1, the V gene TRBV29-1; 8 nucleotides agree with TRBD1. Germline V gene sequence: CDR1 SQVTM, CDR2 ANQGSEA. The CDR3 consists of 13 residues. J was trimmed by 5 bases and V by 7 bases; bases with no gene match: 7. For the CDR3, the DNA is TGCAGCGGATGTAGACAGGGGAACAATGAGCAGTTCTTC. Residues: CSGCRQGNNEQFF.

This clone was picked up one time. The chain is built from TRBV29-1 and TRBJ2-4; D unresolved. The CDR3 is 17 amino acids. Germline loops: CDR1 SQVTM, CDR2 ANQGSEA. The germline V and J ends were trimmed by 0 bases and 0 bases, with 15 bases remaining between them. CDR3 protein: CSVEDVTGEIAKNIQYF. In DNA, the CDR3 is TGCAGCGTTGAAGATGTAACCGGTGAGATAGCCAAAAACATTCAGTACTTC.

This chain uses TRBV7-2 with TRBJ2-7, with a possible D match to TRBD2 (6 bases). CDR3 length: 13 residues. The germline V and J ends were trimmed by 0 bases and 6 bases, with 9 bases remaining between them. Germline CDR1 reads SGHTA; CDR2 reads FQGNSA. CDR3 loop: CASSLAGLFEQYF. DNA for the CDR3: TGTGCCAGCAGCTTAGCGGGACTTTTCGAGCAGTACTTC.

CDR3 region: CASSLSLVTSGKFSDTQYF. Here the CDR3 DNA reads TGTGCCAGCAGCTTAAGTTTGGTGACTAGCGGGAAATTCTCAGATACGCAGTATTTT. This chain uses TRBV7-8 with TRBJ2-3, with TRBD2 matching over 11 bases. CDR3 size: 19 residues. Germline CDR1 is SGHVS and CDR2 is FQNEAQ. The junction had 14 bases not matched to a gene; V was cut back by 2 bases and J by 4 bases.

The V and J genes are TRBV11-2 and TRBJ2-5; D not resolved. Germline V gene data show CDR1 as SGHAT and CDR2 as FQNNGV. Trimming removed 3 bases at V and 2 bases at J, with 13 bases between. The CDR3 sequence is 15 residues long. The CDR3 is CASSLRVNSQETQYF. CDR3 DNA sequence: TGTGCCAGCAGCTTGAGAGTGAACTCACAAGAGACCCAGTACTTC.

To note about this clone: Other DNA sequences in the sample encode the same CDR3. This chain uses TRBV2 with TRBJ2-1; TRBD1 aligns across 8 bases. J lost 7 bases, V lost 2 bases, and 7 bases had no gene match. CDR3 length equals 15 residues. Germline values: CDR1 SNHLY, CDR2 FYNNEI. In DNA form, the CDR3 reads TGTGCCAGCAGTGAAACCGGGACAGGCGGTAATGAGCAGTTCTTC. Amino acid sequence: CASSETGTGGNEQFF.

This chain links TRBV7-4 with TRBJ1-2; 9 bases fit TRBD1. CDR3 size: 12 residues. With 4 bases clipped from V and 8 bases from J, the junction kept 2 bases outside the gene matches. CDR1 and CDR2 (germline): SGHVT, SQSDAQ. CDR3 in DNA: TGTGCCAGCAGCTCGGACAGGGGAGGCTACACCTTC. The encoded protein is CASSSDRGGYTF.

The V and J genes are TRBV6-6 and TRBJ2-7; TRBD1 agrees at 9 bases. J gave up 5 bases and V 8 bases, and 10 bases lay outside the gene matches. CDR1 is MNHNY, CDR2 SVGAGI, per germline (reference sequence). The CDR3 spans 14 residues. Here the CDR3 DNA reads TGTGCCAGCGGGTTGGGGACAGGGTTAGACGAGCAGTACTTC. Translation: CASGLGTGLDEQYF.

The chain is built from TRBV10-2 and TRBJ2-1; unclear D gene. The germline V gene has CDR1 WSHSY and CDR2 SAAADI. The CDR3 is made up of 17 amino acids. V dropped 5 bases and J dropped 0 bases, with 17 bases sitting between them. The CDR3 nucleotides read TGCGCCAGCAGTCCCCTCCTAGAAGTAAGCTCCTACAATGAGCAGTTCTTC. This encodes CASSPLLEVSSYNEQFF.

The V and J genes are TRBV5-1 and TRBJ1-2; no clear D. Germline V gene sequence: CDR1 SGHRS, CDR2 YFSETQ. The CDR3 totals 13 residues. With 6 bases removed from V and 0 bases from J, the gap between germline ends came to 9 bases. CDR3 protein: CASTTDPNYGYTF. CDR3 nucleotides: TGCGCCAGCACCACGGACCCTAACTATGGCTACACCTTC.

Turning to this clone: Other DNA sequences from this sample encode an identical CDR3 as well. The rearrangement joins TRBV9 to TRBJ2-2; D not certain. The V end lost 0 bases, the J end lost 1 base, and 7 bases lay between the germline ends. The CDR3 has 15 amino acids. In germline, CDR1 is SGDLS, CDR2 YYNGEE. CDR3 coding DNA: TGTGCCAGCAGCGTAGGGCCAGGGAACACCGGGGAGCTGTTTTTT. Protein: CASSVGPGNTGELFF.

The genes are TRBV6-6 and TRBJ2-1; 13 bases line up with TRBD2. CDR1 is MNHNY and CDR2 is SVGAGI in the germline V gene (reference sequence). This CDR3 comprises 14 residues. The ends lost 2 bases at V and 10 bases at J; junction bases unmatched: 2. The CDR3 coding sequence is TGTGCCAGCAGTTACGGGGGACTAGCGGGGGAGCAGTTCTTC. Its translation: CASSYGGLAGEQFF.

A word on this clone: At the DNA level, this CDR3 is encoded by other sequences in the same sample as well. This chain links TRBV7-9 with TRBJ1-2; possible D gene TRBD1, 6 bases. The germline gives CDR1 SEHNR, CDR2 FQNEAQ (reference sequence). V shed 3 bases and J shed 7 bases, with 6 bases lying between them. This CDR3 spans 11 amino acids. This CDR3 reads CASSLGAGYTF. DNA of the CDR3: TGTGCCAGCAGCTTGGGGGCTGGCTACACCTTC. The full variable domain, completed using reference TRBV7-9 and TRBJ1-2, is DTGVSQNPRHKITKRGQNVTFRCDPISEHNRLYWYRQTLGQGPEFLTYFQNEAQLEKSRLLSDRFSAERPKGSFSTLEIQRTEQGDSAMYLCASSLGAGYTFGSGTRLTVV.

The count of this clone is one. The rearrangement links TRBV5-4 to TRBJ1-6; TRBD1 might be the D (5 bases). V lost 5 bases, J lost 6 bases, and 15 bases lay in between. Germline V lookup: CDR1 SGHNT, CDR2 YYREEE (reference sequence). There are 15 residues in the CDR3. This CDR3 reads CASSRGVTPNSPLHF. In DNA, the CDR3 is TGTGCCAGCAGTAGAGGGGTTACCCCTAATTCACCCCTCCACTTT.

The gene calls are TRBV25-1 and TRBJ2-7; no clear D gene. Trimming removed 4 bases from V and 3 bases from J, with 7 bases in between. Germline V CDR1 and CDR2: MGHDK, SYGVNS. The length of the CDR3 is 12 residues. CDR3 sequence: CASSAESYEQYF. The DNA for the CDR3 is TGTGCCAGCAGTGCAGAAAGCTACGAGCAGTACTTC.

The count of this clone is one. The CDR3 nucleotides read TGTGCCAGCAAACAACAGGGAAATGGCTACACCTTC. Translated, it gives CASKQQGNGYTF. The V call is TRBV18, the J call TRBJ1-2; weak D call: TRBD1 (6 bases). Trimming left V 8 bases short and J 6 bases short, with 13 bases between. Germline V lookup: CDR1 KGHSH, CDR2 LQKENI. This CDR3 is built from 12 residues.

V gene TRBV6-1 combines with J gene TRBJ2-7; perhaps D is TRBD1 or TRBD2 (6 bases each). V was pared by 0 bases and J by 3 bases, with 12 bases between. CDR1 MNHNS and CDR2 SASEGT come from the germline V gene. The CDR3 consists of 15 residues. The CDR3 bases are TGTGCCAGCAGTGAAGCGCTGGGGGGCTTCTACGAGCAGTACTTC. Amino acids: CASSEALGGFYEQYF.

The chain carries TRBV29-1 and TRBJ2-1; D may correspond to TRBD1 or TRBD2 (6 bases each). The germline V and J ends were trimmed by 4 bases and 9 bases, with 19 bases remaining between them. Germline assignment: CDR1 SQVTM and CDR2 ANQGSEA. The CDR3 sequence is 14 residues long. CDR3 protein: CSVGSVPGAGEQFF. Written as DNA, the CDR3 is TGCAGCGTTGGATCGGTGCCGGGGGCTGGTGAGCAGTTCTTC.

Of note for this clone: Additional DNA sequences in this sample encode the identical CDR3. The chain employs TRBV7-8 and TRBJ2-7; the match to TRBD1 covers 7 bases. V gave up 1 base and J gave up 2 bases; unmatched junction bases: 2. This CDR3 spans 14 amino acids. Germline V CDR1 and CDR2: SGHVS, FQNEAQ. The CDR3 spells CASSLEQGTYEQYF. The CDR3 bases are TGTGCCAGCAGCTTAGAACAGGGGACCTACGAGCAGTACTTC.

Only one count was recorded for this clone. The chain recombines TRBV7-9 with TRBJ1-5; 7 positions match TRBD1. There are 14 residues in the CDR3. V was pared by 1 base and J by 7 bases, with 4 bases of the junction left unmatched. CDR1 is SEHNR, CDR2 FQNEAQ, per germline (reference sequence). CDR3 sequence (DNA): TGTGCCAGCAGCTTAGATACAGGGGACCAGCCCCAGCATTTT. Protein sequence: CASSLDTGDQPQHF.